This T cell receptor beta chain was obtained from a study of human CD8 memory T cell subsets. Study results and limitations: Apart from T cell receptor beta chains, no chains were sequenced in the study. Chao1 estimates pointed to stem-like memory T cells having more diversity than precursor exhausted T cells did.

TSTEM, the stem-like memory CD8+ T cells, were CCR7+ PD-1- TIGIT-. The CDR3 contains 16 residues. Germline lookup yields CDR1 SGHRS and CDR2 YFSETQ. As to this clonotype: The antigen is undetermined.

Scientists made TCR beta libraries using UMI-labeled 5' RACE. With the 5' RACE reads reprocessed, TCRdb shows one record per CDR3 protein and no DNA. This sample's table reports 15,000 to 20,000 distinct CDR3 sequences. This TCR came from a human donor in good health. The sequencing input was CD8+ stem-like memory T cells (TSCM and TCM) sorted from PBMCs. The subset was: stem-like memory CD8 T cells (TSTEM), CCR7+ PD-1- TIGIT-. This chain uses TRBV5-1 with TRBJ1-2; TCRdb returns TRBD1, unconfirmable since there is no DNA. CDR3 sequence: CASSLAAPDRFYGYTF.